Listed below are T cell receptor beta chains from one sample, sequenced in a study of blood T cells in healthy people across ages. TCRdb reprocessed the 5' RACE reads via MiXCR and lists one record per CDR3 protein. The table records around 800,000 distinct CDR3 sequences, roughly 46% of them present only once. The source material was blood. The receptors come from a man older than 75 in good health. Both conserved end residues are part of each CDR3. Fields, in order: J gene, V gene, clone size, D gene, CDR3 protein, CDR3 DNA. D genes are given only for firm matches. Clone size, where shown, is once, few, many, or a class for clones that have expanded.

J gene: TRBJ2-7; V gene: TRBV7-2; clone size: -; D gene: TRBD2; CDR3 protein: CASSPPGLAYTYEQYF; CDR3 DNA: TGTGCCAGCAGCCCGCCCGGACTAGCGTATACCTACGAGCAGTACTTC
J gene: TRBJ2-1; V gene: TRBV7-9; clone size: -; D gene: -; CDR3 protein: CAIGGETYEQFF; CDR3 DNA: TGTGCCATCGGAGGGGAAACGTATGAGCAGTTCTTC
J gene: TRBJ2-5; V gene: TRBV2; clone size: -; D gene: -; CDR3 protein: CASSGEGAWETQYF; CDR3 DNA: TGTGCCAGCAGTGGGGAGGGGGCCTGGGAGACCCAGTACTTC
J gene: TRBJ2-1; V gene: TRBV7-9; clone size: -; D gene: TRBD2; CDR3 protein: CASSLASRTSGKNEQFF; CDR3 DNA: TGTGCCAGCAGCTTAGCGTCGAGGACTAGCGGGAAGAATGAGCAGTTCTTC
J gene: TRBJ1-1; V gene: TRBV7-2; clone size: -; D gene: TRBD1; CDR3 protein: CASSSTGTRGEAFF; CDR3 DNA: TGTGCCAGCAGCTCGACAGGGACAAGAGGCGAAGCTTTCTTT
J gene: TRBJ2-7; V gene: TRBV29-1; clone size: -; D gene: -; CDR3 protein: CSVGTGGRYEQYF; CDR3 DNA: TGCAGCGTTGGGACAGGTGGGAGGTACGAGCAGTACTTC
J gene: TRBJ1-2; V gene: TRBV2; clone size: -; D gene: -; CDR3 protein: CARKQGSYGYTF; CDR3 DNA: TGTGCCAGGAAACAGGGTTCCTATGGCTACACCTTC
J gene: TRBJ1-4; V gene: TRBV7-2; clone size: -; D gene: -; CDR3 protein: CASSLVAGLSEKLFF; CDR3 DNA: TGTGCCAGCAGCTTAGTCGCAGGGCTCAGTGAAAAACTGTTTTTT
J gene: TRBJ2-6; V gene: TRBV6-5; clone size: few; D gene: -; CDR3 protein: CASMKRSSGANVLTF; CDR3 DNA: TGTGCCAGCATGAAACGGAGCTCTGGGGCCAACGTCCTGACTTTC
J gene: TRBJ1-2; V gene: TRBV2; clone size: -; D gene: TRBD1; CDR3 protein: CASQGQRNYGYTF; CDR3 DNA: TGTGCCAGCCAGGGACAGCGTAACTATGGCTACACCTTC
J gene: TRBJ1-1; V gene: TRBV15; clone size: once; D gene: -; CDR3 protein: CATSRVPNTEAFF; CDR3 DNA: TGTGCCACCAGCAGAGTTCCAAACACTGAAGCTTTCTTT
J gene: TRBJ2-1; V gene: TRBV20-1; clone size: few; D gene: -; CDR3 protein: CSGRRDPMDNEQFF; CDR3 DNA: TGCAGTGGGCGCAGGGACCCAATGGACAATGAGCAGTTCTTC